Listed here are 27 T cell receptor beta chains from one sample, sequenced in a study of HIV-infected patients and healthy controls. Follow-up blood was drawn about 14 weeks, roughly three months, after antiretroviral therapy began. No cell fractionation was done, so the repertoire covers all unsorted peripheral blood T cells. Alpha and beta constant-region primers primed reverse transcription of about 0.5 ug RNA. Alpha and beta chain libraries were made separately by chain-specific third strand synthesis with multiplexing indices. TCRdb passed the 5' RACE reads through MiXCR, listing each CDR3 protein once. The sample includes about 10,000 distinct CDR3 sequences, approximately 6% of them seen just once. Material: blood, obtained during antiretroviral therapy. All receptors come from an adult with HIV infection. The donor label of this sample is uncertain.

This clonotype was detected many times. The V and J genes are TRBV27 and TRBJ2-1; a weak D match, TRBD1 (6 bases). Between the trimmed V and J ends, which lost 0 bases and 8 bases, there was a span of 20 bases. This CDR3 spans 17 amino acids. CDR1 MNHEY and CDR2 SMNVEV come from the germline V gene (reference sequence). The CDR3 coding sequence is TGTGCCAGCAGTTTATCCACAGTGTTGGGGGCTGTCGATGAGCAGTTCTTC. Translating gives CASSLSTVLGAVDEQFF.

This clonotype is termed medium-sized. The CDR3 nucleotides read TGCGCCAGCAGCTTAGGAGGGACAGGGATTCAAAAGACCCAGTACTTC. It specifies CASSLGGTGIQKTQYF. The chain is built from TRBV5-1 and TRBJ2-5; 9 nucleotides align to TRBD1. The CDR3 totals 16 residues. Germline assignment: CDR1 SGHRS and CDR2 YFSETQ. The V and J ends lost 2 bases and 6 bases, in that order; junction bases with no gene match: 11. The full variable domain, its missing parts supplied by reference TRBV5-1 and TRBJ2-5, is KAGVTQTPRYLIKTRGQQVTLSCSPISGHRSVSWYQQTPGQGLQFLFEYFSETQRNKGNFPGRFSGRQFSNSRSEMNVSTLELGDSALYLCASSLGGTGIQKTQYFGPGTRLLVL.

Ten or more counts support this clonotype. This chain connects TRBV19 to TRBJ2-2, with 8 bases lining up with TRBD1. Trimming cost V 3 bases and J 6 bases; bases outside gene matches: 6. This CDR3 has 15 residues. Germline V gives CDR1 LNHDA, CDR2 SQIVND (reference sequence). CDR3 in DNA: TGTGCCAGTAGTATCGGACAGGGAAGGGCCGGGGAGCTGTTTTTT. Translating it yields CASSIGQGRAGELFF.

This clonotype has at least ten counts. The chain uses TRBV7-2 and TRBJ2-5; no reliable D call. The CDR3 has 12 residues. Germline assignment: CDR1 SGHTA and CDR2 FQGNSA. V lost 6 bases and J lost 0, with 5 bases in between. The CDR3 DNA reads TGTGCCAGCAGGGTGAACCAAGAGACCCAGTACTTC. It translates to CASRVNQETQYF. The full variable domain, rest sourced from reference TRBV7-2 and TRBJ2-5, is GAGVSQSPSNKVTEKGKDVELRCDPISGHTALYWYRQSLGQGLEFLIYFQGNSAPDKSGLPSDRFSAERTGGSVSTLTIQRTQQEDSAVYLCASRVNQETQYFGPGTRLLVL.

This clonotype was counted ten times or more. The rearrangement links TRBV6-2 or TRBV6-3 to TRBJ2-7, with TRBD2 matching over 10 bases. Germline V lookup: CDR1 MNHEY, CDR2 SVGEGT. The V and J ends lost 7 bases and 3 bases, in that order; junction bases with no gene match: 12. The CDR3 spans 16 residues. In DNA, the CDR3 is TGTGCCAGCACCTACCGGAGAGGGACTAGCGTCTACGAGCAGTACTTC. It yields the protein CASTYRRGTSVYEQYF.

The sample holds many counts of this clonotype. The chain joins TRBV7-9 to TRBJ2-1; 7 nucleotides agree with TRBD1. Germline V gives CDR1 SEHNR, CDR2 FQNEAQ (reference sequence). The CDR3 totals 15 residues. With 8 bases clipped from V and 2 bases from J, the junction kept 9 bases outside the gene matches. This CDR3 reads CASASTGDPYNEQFF. The DNA of the CDR3 is TGTGCCAGCGCCTCCACAGGGGACCCCTACAATGAGCAGTTCTTC.

This clonotype was seen many times. The chain couples TRBV6-5 to TRBJ1-2; a weak D match, TRBD1 (6 bases). The CDR3 has 13 residues. Looked up from germline, CDR1 is MNHEY and CDR2 is SVGAGI. Trimming stripped 5 bases from V and 8 bases from J, with 15 bases between. The CDR3 is CASSNTGIHGYTF. The CDR3 nucleotides read TGTGCCAGCAGTAATACAGGGATTCACGGCTACACCTTC.

The chain couples TRBV18 to TRBJ2-1; D might be TRBD1 (6 bases). The CDR3 totals 15 residues. The V end lost 0 bases, the J end lost 6 bases, and 12 bases lay between the germline ends. Germline V gene sequence: CDR1 KGHSH, CDR2 LQKENI. The CDR3 is CASSPPSQGVNEQFF. CDR3 DNA sequence: TGTGCCAGCTCACCACCGTCACAGGGCGTCAATGAGCAGTTCTTC.

In its sample, this clonotype was seen many times. This sequence joins TRBV12-3 or TRBV12-4 and TRBJ2-1; unclear D gene. CDR3 length: 18 residues. Trimming pared 6 bases from V and 0 bases from J, leaving 21 bases between. The CDR3 spells CASSPSAPAVSSYNEQFF. CDR3 DNA: TGTGCCAGCAGCCCTTCCGCGCCAGCAGTGAGCTCCTACAATGAGCAGTTCTTC.

This clonotype is labeled as medium-sized. The chain is built from TRBV2 and TRBJ1-2; D not resolved. The germline V gene encodes CDR1 SNHLY and CDR2 FYNNEI. Deletions cut 1 base from V and 3 bases from J, with 12 bases between. The CDR3 is 15 amino acids. CDR3 nucleotides: TGTGCCAGCAGTGAAGAAGGAGTATTGGACTATGGCTACACCTTC. This sequence encodes CASSEEGVLDYGYTF.

In its sample, this clonotype was seen many times. The chain has TRBV3-1 and TRBJ2-1, with TRBD2 matching 12 bases. The V gene end was trimmed by 9 bases and the J gene end by 4 bases; junction bases not matched to a gene: 13. Germline loops: CDR1 LGHDT, CDR2 YNNKEL (reference sequence). This CDR3 comprises 17 residues. The CDR3 DNA sequence: TGTGCCAGTCGACTAGCGGGAGTTCAGGCGGGGTACAATGAGCAGTTCTTC. This translates into CASRLAGVQAGYNEQFF.

This clonotype has a count of ten or more. V is TRBV5-1 and J is TRBJ1-3; 7 positions match TRBD1. The germline gives CDR1 SGHRS, CDR2 YFSETQ. The CDR3 totals 16 residues. With 4 bases clipped from V and 0 bases from J, the junction kept 7 bases outside the gene matches. The chain's CDR3 is CASSLRTGVSGNTIYF. CDR3 nucleotides: TGCGCCAGCAGCCTCAGGACAGGAGTCTCTGGAAACACCATATATTTT.

This chain connects TRBV20-1 to TRBJ1-5; a weak D match, TRBD1 (6 bases). V lost 3 bases, J lost 7 bases, and 10 bases lay in between. The CDR3 totals 12 residues. CDR1 DFQATT and CDR2 SNEGSKA come from the germline V gene (reference sequence). The CDR3 DNA follows: TGCAGTGCTAGGACAGGTAGCCAGCCCCAGCATTTT. Protein product: CSARTGSQPQHF.

This clonotype was counted many times. The chain couples TRBV7-3 to TRBJ2-1; D is unclear. V lost 4 bases, J lost 7 bases, and 11 bases lay in between. CDR1 is SGHTA, CDR2 FQGTGA, per germline. The CDR3 extends over 13 amino acids. This CDR3 is CASSSSPMNEQFF. CDR3 nucleotides: TGTGCCAGCAGCTCCTCCCCAATGAATGAGCAGTTCTTC. Filled out from reference TRBV7-3 and TRBJ2-1, the complete variable domain reads GAGVSQTPSNKVTEKGKYVELRCDPISGHTALYWYRQSLGQGPEFLIYFQGTGAADDSGLPNDRFFAVRPEGSVSTLKIQRTERGDSAVYLCASSSSPMNEQFFGPGTRLTVL.

This clonotype was counted many times. The chain couples TRBV11-3 to TRBJ2-1; 14 bases are a match to TRBD2. Germline V gene lookup returns CDR1 SGHNT and CDR2 YENEEA. J was trimmed by 9 bases and V by 0 bases; bases with no gene match: 7. The CDR3 is 17 amino acids. The CDR3 DNA reads TGTGCCAGCAGCTTAGACCCGGGACTAGCGGGAGACGCTGAGCAGTTCTTC. Protein sequence: CASSLDPGLAGDAEQFF.

The chain is built from TRBV29-1 and TRBJ1-4; 7 nucleotides align to TRBD1. J lost 3 bases, V lost 5 bases, and 6 bases had no gene match. The CDR3 has 14 residues. Germline CDR1 and CDR2: SQVTM and ANQGSEA. This CDR3 is CSVRSGQANEKLFF. The CDR3, as DNA: TGCAGCGTTCGAAGCGGACAGGCTAATGAAAAACTGTTTTTT.

This clonotype was found many times. The V gene is TRBV10-3, the J gene TRBJ2-3; TRBD1 matches at 11 bases. V lost 2 bases to trimming and J lost 4 bases; unmatched junction nucleotides: 8. CDR3 length: 17 amino acids. Germline V gives CDR1 ENHRY, CDR2 SYGVKD. The CDR3 sequence: CAISEKRGTGGSDTQYF. DNA for the CDR3: TGTGCCATCAGTGAGAAGAGGGGGACAGGGGGTTCAGATACGCAGTATTTT.

There are many counts of this clonotype. The chain recombines TRBV7-9 with TRBJ2-5, with D perhaps assigned TRBD1 or TRBD2 (5 bases each). The CDR3 has 15 residues. The germline gives CDR1 SEHNR, CDR2 FQNEAQ (reference sequence). The V end was cut by 5 bases, the J end by 4 bases, with 17 bases between. CDR3 bases: TGTGCCAGCAGCCTAACGATGAGGGGAACAGAGACCCAGTACTTC. Translated: CASSLTMRGTETQYF. The full variable domain, in which reference TRBV7-9 and TRBJ2-5 provide the parts outside the CDR3, is DTGVSQNPRHKITKRGQNVTFRCDPISEHNRLYWYRQTLGQGPEFLTYFQNEAQLEKSRLLSDRFSAERPKGSFSTLEIQRTEQGDSAMYLCASSLTMRGTETQYFGPGTRLLVL.

This clonotype was found many times. CDR3 coding DNA: TGCAGTGCTAGAGATTCGCGGACAGGGAATGGGCCCCTCCACTTT. Amino acid sequence: CSARDSRTGNGPLHF. This rearrangement joins TRBV20-1 to TRBJ1-6; 8 positions match TRBD1. Germline CDR1 is DFQATT and CDR2 is SNEGSKA (reference sequence). The CDR3 runs to 15 residues. V dropped 0 bases and J dropped 13; count of bases not matched to a gene: 11.

This clonotype was recorded at least ten times. The chain has TRBV5-1 and TRBJ2-2; TRBD1 is a possible D gene (5 bases). The ends were cut back, 4 bases at V and 1 base at J, with 8 bases in the middle. Germline CDR1 SGHRS, CDR2 YFSETQ. This CDR3 has 14 amino acids. CDR3 in amino acids: CASSQTENTGELFF. In DNA form, the CDR3 reads TGCGCCAGCAGCCAGACAGAGAACACCGGGGAGCTGTTTTTT.

The gene calls are TRBV6-6 and TRBJ2-3, with TRBD2 matching over 10 bases. Germline V gene lookup returns CDR1 MNHNY and CDR2 SVGAGI (reference sequence). The CDR3 has 15 residues. V shed 6 bases and J 6 bases; nucleotides not matched to a gene: 9. In DNA form, the CDR3 reads TGTGCCAGCAGGACCAGCGGGAGGGCCTCCGATACGCAGTATTTT. It codes for CASRTSGRASDTQYF.

This clonotype was found a few times. The chain recombines TRBV29-1 with TRBJ2-3, with 12 bases aligning to TRBD2. Germline CDR1 is SQVTM and CDR2 is ANQGSEA. Trimming removed 5 bases from V and 4 bases from J; junction bases left unmatched: 4. The CDR3 extends over 14 amino acids. The CDR3 DNA sequence: TGCAGCGTTACGACTAGCGGGGGCCCAGATACGCAGTATTTT. Its protein is CSVTTSGGPDTQYF.

By share of the sample, this clonotype is medium-sized (0.01 to 0.1%). J is TRBJ2-5 and V is TRBV11-3; D perhaps matches TRBD2 (5 bases). Germline CDR1 reads SGHNT; CDR2 reads YENEEA. The V and J ends lost 2 bases and 5 bases respectively, with 21 bases between them. CDR3 length: 17 amino acids. The CDR3 bases are TGTGCCAGCAGCTTACCAATACTCCCCCCGGAGGAGGAGACCCAGTACTTC. Its protein product is CASSLPILPPEEETQYF. The full variable domain, in which reference TRBV11-3 and TRBJ2-5 provide the parts outside the CDR3, is EAGVVQSPRYKIIEKKQPVAFWCNPISGHNTLYWYLQNLGQGPELLIRYENEEAVDDSQLPKDRFSAERLKGVDSTLKIQPAELGDSAVYLCASSLPILPPEEETQYFGPGTRLLVL.

This clonotype has ten or more counts. The V and J genes are TRBV19 and TRBJ2-1; D ambiguous. Deletions cut 9 bases from V and 0 bases from J, with 15 bases between. Germline CDR1 and CDR2: LNHDA and SQIVND (reference sequence). The CDR3 has 15 residues. For the CDR3, the DNA is TGTGCCAGCAATCGCCCAGGCGGCTCCTACAATGAGCAGTTCTTC. Residues: CASNRPGGSYNEQFF.

In its sample, this clonotype is medium-sized. The chain recombines TRBV4-2 with TRBJ2-1; 8 nucleotides align to TRBD2. J gave up 4 bases and V 1 base, and 3 bases lay outside the gene matches. CDR3 length: 15 residues. The V gene's germline CDR1 is LGHNA and CDR2 YNFKEQ. The CDR3 DNA reads TGTGCCAGCAGCCAAGCAAGCGGGGGTTACAATGAGCAGTTCTTC. Translated: CASSQASGGYNEQFF.

This clonotype was seen at least ten times. The J gene is TRBJ2-7, the V gene TRBV6-6, with D uncertain. Trimming removed 11 bases at V and 1 base at J, with 15 bases between. Germline V gene lookup returns CDR1 MNHNY and CDR2 SVGAGI (reference sequence). The CDR3 is 13 residues long. For the CDR3, the DNA is TGTGCCTGTGGGCCTTCCGAGTCCTACGAGCAGTACTTC. As protein: CACGPSESYEQYF.

In its sample, this clonotype was seen many times. This sequence joins TRBV5-5 and TRBJ2-5; possibly TRBD1 for D (6 bases). The CDR3 has 14 residues. V was shortened by 4 bases and J by 1 base, with 11 bases between the two germline ends. Germline assignment: CDR1 SGHKS and CDR2 YYEKEE (reference sequence). DNA for the CDR3: TGTGCCAGCAGCACCCGGACAGCCCAAGAGACCCAGTACTTC. It yields the protein CASSTRTAQETQYF.